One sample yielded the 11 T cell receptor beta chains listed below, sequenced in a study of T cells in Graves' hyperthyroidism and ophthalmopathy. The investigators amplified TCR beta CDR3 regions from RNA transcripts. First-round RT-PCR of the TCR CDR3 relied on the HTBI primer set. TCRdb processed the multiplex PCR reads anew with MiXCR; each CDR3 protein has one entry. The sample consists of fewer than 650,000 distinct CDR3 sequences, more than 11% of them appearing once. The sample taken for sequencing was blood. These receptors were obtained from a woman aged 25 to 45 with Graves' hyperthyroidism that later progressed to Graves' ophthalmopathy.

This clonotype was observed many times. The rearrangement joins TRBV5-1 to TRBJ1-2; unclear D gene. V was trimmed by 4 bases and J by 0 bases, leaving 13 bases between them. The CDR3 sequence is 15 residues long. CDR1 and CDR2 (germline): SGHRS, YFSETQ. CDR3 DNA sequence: TGCGCCAGCAGCCTAACAACCACCGCTAACTATGGCTACACCTTC. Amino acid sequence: CASSLTTTANYGYTF.

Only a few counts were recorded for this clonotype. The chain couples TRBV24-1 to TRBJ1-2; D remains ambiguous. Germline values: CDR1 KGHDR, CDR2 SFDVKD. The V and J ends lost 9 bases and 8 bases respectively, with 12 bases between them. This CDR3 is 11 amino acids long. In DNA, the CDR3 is TGTGCCACCGGAGACCCGGAGGGCTACACCTTC. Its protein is CATGDPEGYTF.

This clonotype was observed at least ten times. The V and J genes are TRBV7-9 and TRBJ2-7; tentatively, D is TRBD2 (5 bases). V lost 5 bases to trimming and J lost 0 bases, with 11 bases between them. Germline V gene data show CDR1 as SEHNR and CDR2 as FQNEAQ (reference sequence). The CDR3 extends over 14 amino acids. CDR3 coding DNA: TGTGCCAGCAGCCCCGAGGGCCACTCCTACGAGCAGTACTTC. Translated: CASSPEGHSYEQYF.

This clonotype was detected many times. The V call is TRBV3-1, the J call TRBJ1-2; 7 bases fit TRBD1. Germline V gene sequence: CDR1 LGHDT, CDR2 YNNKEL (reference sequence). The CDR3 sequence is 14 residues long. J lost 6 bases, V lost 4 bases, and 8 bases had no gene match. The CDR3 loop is CASSPSTGSNGYTF. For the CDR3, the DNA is TGTGCCAGCAGCCCCTCGACAGGGAGTAATGGCTACACCTTC.

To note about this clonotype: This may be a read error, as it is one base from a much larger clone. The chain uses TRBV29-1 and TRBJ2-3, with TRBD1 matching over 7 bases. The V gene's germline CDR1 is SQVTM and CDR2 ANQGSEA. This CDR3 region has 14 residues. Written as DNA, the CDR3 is TGCAGCGTGTACCCGGGACAGAGCACAGATATGCAGTATTTT. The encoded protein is CSVYPGQSTDMQYF.

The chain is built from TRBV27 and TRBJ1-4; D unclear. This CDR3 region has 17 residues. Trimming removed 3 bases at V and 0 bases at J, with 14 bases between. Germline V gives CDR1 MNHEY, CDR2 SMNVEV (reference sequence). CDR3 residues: CASSFSRGGPTNEKLFF. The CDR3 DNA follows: TGTGCCAGCAGTTTTTCCCGAGGCGGCCCAACTAATGAAAAACTGTTTTTT. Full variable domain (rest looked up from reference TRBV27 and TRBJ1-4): EAQVTQNPRYLITVTGKKLTVTCSQNMNHEYMSWYRQDPGLGLRQIYYSMNVEVTDKGDVPEGYKVSRKEKRNFPLILESPSPNQTSLYFCASSFSRGGPTNEKLFFGSGTQLSVL.

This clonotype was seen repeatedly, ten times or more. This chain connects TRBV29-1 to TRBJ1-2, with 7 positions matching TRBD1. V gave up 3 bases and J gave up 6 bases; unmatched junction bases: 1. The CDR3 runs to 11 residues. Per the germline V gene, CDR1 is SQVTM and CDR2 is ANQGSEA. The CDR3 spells CSVDTGDGYTF. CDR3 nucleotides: TGCAGCGTTGATACAGGGGATGGCTACACCTTC.

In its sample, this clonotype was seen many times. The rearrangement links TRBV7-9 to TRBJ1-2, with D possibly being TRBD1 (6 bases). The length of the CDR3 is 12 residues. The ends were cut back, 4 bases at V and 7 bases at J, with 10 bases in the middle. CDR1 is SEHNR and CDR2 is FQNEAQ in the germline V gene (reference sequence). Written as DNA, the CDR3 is TGTGCCAGCAGCTATACAGGGTTTGGCTACACCTTC. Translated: CASSYTGFGYTF.

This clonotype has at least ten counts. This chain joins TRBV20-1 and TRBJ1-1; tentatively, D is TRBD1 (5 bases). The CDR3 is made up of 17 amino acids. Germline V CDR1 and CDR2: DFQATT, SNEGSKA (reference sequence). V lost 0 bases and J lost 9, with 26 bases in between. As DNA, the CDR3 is TGCAGTGCTAGAGATCCCTTTGACCGAGAACCGGGGGAACAAGCTTTCTTT. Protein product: CSARDPFDREPGEQAFF.

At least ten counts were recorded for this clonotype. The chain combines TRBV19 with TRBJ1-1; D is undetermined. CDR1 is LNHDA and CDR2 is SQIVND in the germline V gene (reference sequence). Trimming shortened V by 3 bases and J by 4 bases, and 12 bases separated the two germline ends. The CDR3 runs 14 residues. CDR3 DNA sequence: TGTGCCAGTAGTATTGGGTCGGGCAGCACTGAAGCTTTCTTT. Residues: CASSIGSGSTEAFF.

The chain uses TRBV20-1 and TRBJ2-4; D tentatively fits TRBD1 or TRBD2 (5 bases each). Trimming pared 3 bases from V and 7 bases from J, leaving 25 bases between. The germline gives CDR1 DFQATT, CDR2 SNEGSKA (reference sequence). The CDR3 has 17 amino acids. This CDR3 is CSARGLLGARVENIQYF. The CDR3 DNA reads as TGCAGTGCTAGGGGATTACTAGGGGCTCGAGTGGAGAACATTCAGTACTTC.